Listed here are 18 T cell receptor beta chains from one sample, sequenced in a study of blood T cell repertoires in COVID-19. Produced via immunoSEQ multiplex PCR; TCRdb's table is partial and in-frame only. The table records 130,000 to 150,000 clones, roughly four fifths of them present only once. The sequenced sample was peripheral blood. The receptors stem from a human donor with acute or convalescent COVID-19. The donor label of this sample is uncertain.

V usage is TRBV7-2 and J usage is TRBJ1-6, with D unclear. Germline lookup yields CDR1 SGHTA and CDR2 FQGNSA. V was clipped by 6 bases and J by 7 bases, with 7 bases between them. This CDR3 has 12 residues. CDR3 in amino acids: CASRQPNSPLHF. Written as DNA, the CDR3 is TGTGCCAGCAGACAGCCGAATTCACCCCTCCACTTT.

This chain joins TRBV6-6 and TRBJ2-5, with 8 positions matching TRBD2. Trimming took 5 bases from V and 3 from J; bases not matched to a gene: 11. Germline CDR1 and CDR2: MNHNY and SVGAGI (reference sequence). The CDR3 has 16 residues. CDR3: CASSTPSGGTKETQYF. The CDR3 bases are TGTGCCAGCAGTACCCCCTCGGGGGGGACCAAAGAGACCCAGTACTTC.

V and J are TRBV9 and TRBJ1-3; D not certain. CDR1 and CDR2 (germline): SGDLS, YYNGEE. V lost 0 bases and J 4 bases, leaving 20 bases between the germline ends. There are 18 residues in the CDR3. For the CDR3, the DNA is TGTGCCAGCAGCGTAGCAGGAGAGGAGGGTTTTGTGGGAAACACCATATATTTT. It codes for CASSVAGEEGFVGNTIYF.

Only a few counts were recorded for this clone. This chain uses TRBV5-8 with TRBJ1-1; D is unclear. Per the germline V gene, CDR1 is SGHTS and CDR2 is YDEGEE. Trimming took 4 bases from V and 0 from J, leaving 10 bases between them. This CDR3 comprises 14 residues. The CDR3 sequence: CASSPRHVNTEAFF. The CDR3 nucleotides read TGTGCCAGCAGCCCCCGACACGTGAACACTGAAGCTTTCTTT.

CDR3: CASSSPRQGWSYEQYF. CDR3 coding DNA: TGTGCCAGCAGTTCGCCTAGACAGGGGTGGTCCTACGAGCAGTACTTC. The gene calls are TRBV6-5 and TRBJ2-7, with 8 bases aligning to TRBD1. Germline trimming cut 4 bases from V and 1 base from J; bases unmatched to any gene: 9. The CDR3 spans 16 residues. CDR1 is MNHEY and CDR2 is SVGAGI in the germline V gene.

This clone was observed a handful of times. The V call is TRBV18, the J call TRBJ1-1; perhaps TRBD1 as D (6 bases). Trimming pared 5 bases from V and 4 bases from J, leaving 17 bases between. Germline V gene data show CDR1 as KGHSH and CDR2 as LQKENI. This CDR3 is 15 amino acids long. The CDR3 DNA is TGTGCCAGCTCATCTAGGGGGGGGCTTCCCACTGAAGCTTTCTTT. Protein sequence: CASSSRGGLPTEAFF.

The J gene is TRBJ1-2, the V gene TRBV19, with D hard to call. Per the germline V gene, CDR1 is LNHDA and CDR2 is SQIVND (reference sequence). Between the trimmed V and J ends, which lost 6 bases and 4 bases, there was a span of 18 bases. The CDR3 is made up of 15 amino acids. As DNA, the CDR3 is TGTGCCAGTAGCGAAAGTTCCCCCTCCGGCTATGGCTACACCTTC. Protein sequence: CASSESSPSGYGYTF.

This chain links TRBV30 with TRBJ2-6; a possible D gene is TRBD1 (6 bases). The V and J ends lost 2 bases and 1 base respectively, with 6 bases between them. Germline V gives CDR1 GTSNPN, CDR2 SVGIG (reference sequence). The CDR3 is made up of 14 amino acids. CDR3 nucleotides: TGTGCCTGGAGTAGGGGGTCTGGGGCCAACGTCCTGACTTTC. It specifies CAWSRGSGANVLTF.

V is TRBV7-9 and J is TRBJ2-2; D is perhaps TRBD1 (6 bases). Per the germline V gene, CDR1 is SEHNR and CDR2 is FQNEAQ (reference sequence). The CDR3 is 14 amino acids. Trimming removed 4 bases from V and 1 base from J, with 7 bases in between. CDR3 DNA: TGTGCCAGCAGCTCGACAGGGAACACCGGGGAGCTGTTTTTT. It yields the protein CASSSTGNTGELFF.

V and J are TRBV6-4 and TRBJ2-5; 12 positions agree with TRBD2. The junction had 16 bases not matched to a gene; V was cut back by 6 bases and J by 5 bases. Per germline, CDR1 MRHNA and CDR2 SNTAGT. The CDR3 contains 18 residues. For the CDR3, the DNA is TGTGCCAGCAGCAATGTGAGGGCTAGCGGGGGGGCCAAGGAGACCCAGTACTTC. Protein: CASSNVRASGGAKETQYF.

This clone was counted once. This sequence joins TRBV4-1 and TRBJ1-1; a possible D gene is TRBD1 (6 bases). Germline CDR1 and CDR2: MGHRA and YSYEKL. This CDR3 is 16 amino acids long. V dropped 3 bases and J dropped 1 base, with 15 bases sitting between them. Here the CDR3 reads CASSHPREGGNTEAFF. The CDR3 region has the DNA TGCGCCAGCAGCCATCCCCGGGAGGGGGGGAACACTGAAGCTTTCTTT.

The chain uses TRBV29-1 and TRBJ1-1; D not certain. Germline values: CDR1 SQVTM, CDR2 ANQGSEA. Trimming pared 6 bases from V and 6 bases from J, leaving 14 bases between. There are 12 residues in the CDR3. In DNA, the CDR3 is TGCAGCGTCGAGTGGGAGTGGGCTGAAGCTTTCTTT. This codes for CSVEWEWAEAFF.

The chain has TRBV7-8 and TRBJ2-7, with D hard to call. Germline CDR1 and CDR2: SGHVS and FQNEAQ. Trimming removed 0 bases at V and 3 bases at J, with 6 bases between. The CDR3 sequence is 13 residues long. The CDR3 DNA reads TGTGCCAGCAGCTTAGCGAGCTACTACGAGCAGTACTTC. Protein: CASSLASYYEQYF.

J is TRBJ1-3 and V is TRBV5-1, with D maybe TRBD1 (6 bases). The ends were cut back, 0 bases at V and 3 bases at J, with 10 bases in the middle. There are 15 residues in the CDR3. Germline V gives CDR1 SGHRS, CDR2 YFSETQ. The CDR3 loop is CASSLDRVGGNTIYF. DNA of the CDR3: TGCGCCAGCAGCTTGGACAGGGTTGGTGGAAACACCATATATTTT. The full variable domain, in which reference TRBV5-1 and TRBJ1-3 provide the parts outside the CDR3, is KAGVTQTPRYLIKTRGQQVTLSCSPISGHRSVSWYQQTPGQGLQFLFEYFSETQRNKGNFPGRFSGRQFSNSRSEMNVSTLELGDSALYLCASSLDRVGGNTIYFGEGSWLTVV.

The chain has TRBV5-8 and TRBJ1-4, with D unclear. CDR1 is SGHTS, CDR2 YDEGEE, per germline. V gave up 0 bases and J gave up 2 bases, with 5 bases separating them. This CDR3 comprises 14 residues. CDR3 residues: CASSLVRTNEKLFF. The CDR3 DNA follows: TGTGCCAGCAGCTTGGTCAGGACTAATGAAAAACTGTTTTTT.

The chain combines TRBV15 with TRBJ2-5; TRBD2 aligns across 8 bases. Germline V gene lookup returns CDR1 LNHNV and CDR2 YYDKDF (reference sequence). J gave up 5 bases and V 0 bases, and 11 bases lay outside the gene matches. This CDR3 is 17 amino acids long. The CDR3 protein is CATSRERFRGGQETQYF. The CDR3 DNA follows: TGTGCCACCAGCAGAGAAAGATTTCGCGGGGGGCAGGAGACCCAGTACTTC. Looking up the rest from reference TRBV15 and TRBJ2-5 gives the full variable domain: DAMVIQNPRYQVTQFGKPVTLSCSQTLNHNVMYWYQQKSSQAPKLLFHYYDKDFNNEADTPDNFQSRRPNTSFCFLDIRSPGLGDTAMYLCATSRERFRGGQETQYFGPGTRLLVL.

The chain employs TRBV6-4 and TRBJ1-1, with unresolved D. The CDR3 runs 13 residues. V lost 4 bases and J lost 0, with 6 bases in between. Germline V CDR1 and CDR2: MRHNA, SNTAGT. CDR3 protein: CASSANLNTEAFF. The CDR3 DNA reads TGTGCCAGCAGTGCAAATCTGAACACTGAAGCTTTCTTT.

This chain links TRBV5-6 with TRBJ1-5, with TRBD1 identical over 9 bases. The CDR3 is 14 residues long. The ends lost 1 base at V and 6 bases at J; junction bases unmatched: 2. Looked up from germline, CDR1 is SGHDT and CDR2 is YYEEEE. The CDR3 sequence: CASSLLTGGQPQHF. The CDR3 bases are TGTGCCAGCAGCTTGCTGACAGGGGGTCAGCCCCAGCATTTT. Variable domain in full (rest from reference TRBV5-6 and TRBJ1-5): DAGVTQSPTHLIKTRGQQVTLRCSPKSGHDTVSWYQQALGQGPQFIFQYYEEEERQRGNFPDRFSGHQFPNYSSELNVNALLLGDSALYLCASSLLTGGQPQHFGDGTRLSIL.